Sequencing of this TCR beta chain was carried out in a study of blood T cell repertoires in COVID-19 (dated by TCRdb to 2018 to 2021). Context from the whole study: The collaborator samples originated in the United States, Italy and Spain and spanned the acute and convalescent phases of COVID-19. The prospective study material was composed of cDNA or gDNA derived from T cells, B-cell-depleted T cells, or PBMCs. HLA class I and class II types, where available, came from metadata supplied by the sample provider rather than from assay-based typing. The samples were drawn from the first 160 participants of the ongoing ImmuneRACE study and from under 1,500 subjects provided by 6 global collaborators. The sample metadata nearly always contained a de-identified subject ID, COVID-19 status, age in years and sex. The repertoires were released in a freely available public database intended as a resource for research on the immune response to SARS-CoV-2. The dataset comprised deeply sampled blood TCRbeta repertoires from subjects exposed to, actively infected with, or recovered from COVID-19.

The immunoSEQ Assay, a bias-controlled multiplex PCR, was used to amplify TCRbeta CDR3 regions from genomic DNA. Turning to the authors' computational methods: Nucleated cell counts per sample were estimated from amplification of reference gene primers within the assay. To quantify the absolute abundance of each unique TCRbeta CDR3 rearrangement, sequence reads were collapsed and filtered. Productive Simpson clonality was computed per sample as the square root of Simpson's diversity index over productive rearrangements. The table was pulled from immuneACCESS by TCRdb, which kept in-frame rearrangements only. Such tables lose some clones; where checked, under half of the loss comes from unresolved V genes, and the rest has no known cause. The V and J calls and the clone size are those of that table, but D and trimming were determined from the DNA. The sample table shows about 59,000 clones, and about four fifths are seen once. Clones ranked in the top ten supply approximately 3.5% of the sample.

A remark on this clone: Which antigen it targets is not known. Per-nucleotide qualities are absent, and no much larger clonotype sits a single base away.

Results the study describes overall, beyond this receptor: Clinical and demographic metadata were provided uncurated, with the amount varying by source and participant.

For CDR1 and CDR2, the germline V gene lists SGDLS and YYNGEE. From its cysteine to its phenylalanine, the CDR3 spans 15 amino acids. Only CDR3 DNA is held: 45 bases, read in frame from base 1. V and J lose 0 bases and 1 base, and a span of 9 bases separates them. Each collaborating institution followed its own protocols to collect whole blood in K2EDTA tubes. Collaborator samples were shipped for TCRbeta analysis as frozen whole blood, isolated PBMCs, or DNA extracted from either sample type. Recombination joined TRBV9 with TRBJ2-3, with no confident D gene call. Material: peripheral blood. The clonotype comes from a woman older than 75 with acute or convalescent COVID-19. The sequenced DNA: TGTGCCAGCAGCGTAGGGGCGTCTCGCACAGATACGCAGTATTTT. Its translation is CASSVGASRTDTQYF.